This TCR beta chain was found in a study of cytomegalovirus exposure and HLA in healthy donors. General observations from the study: Several top significant clusters appeared, in a later analysis, to be linked to common viral pathogens.

This clone was picked up a small number of times. The antigen is undetermined. Primers: 60 Vbeta forward and 13 Jbeta reverse. The protocol was immunoSEQ multiplex PCR, while the TCRdb copy is restricted to in-frame clones and leaves out a portion. The table has about 190,000 clones, approximately 87% seen once. The material sequenced was PBMCs. The sequence was obtained from a man aged 25-45 years in good health and CMV-seronegative.

DNA of the CDR3: TGTGCCAGCAGCCCGGGACAGGGCCGGCAGCCCCAGCATTTT. Translated, it gives CASSPGQGRQPQHF. This rearrangement joins TRBV21-1 to TRBJ1-5; the tabulated D call, TRBD1, remains unverified against the DNA. TRBV21-1 is termed a pseudogene. This CDR3 is built from 14 residues.